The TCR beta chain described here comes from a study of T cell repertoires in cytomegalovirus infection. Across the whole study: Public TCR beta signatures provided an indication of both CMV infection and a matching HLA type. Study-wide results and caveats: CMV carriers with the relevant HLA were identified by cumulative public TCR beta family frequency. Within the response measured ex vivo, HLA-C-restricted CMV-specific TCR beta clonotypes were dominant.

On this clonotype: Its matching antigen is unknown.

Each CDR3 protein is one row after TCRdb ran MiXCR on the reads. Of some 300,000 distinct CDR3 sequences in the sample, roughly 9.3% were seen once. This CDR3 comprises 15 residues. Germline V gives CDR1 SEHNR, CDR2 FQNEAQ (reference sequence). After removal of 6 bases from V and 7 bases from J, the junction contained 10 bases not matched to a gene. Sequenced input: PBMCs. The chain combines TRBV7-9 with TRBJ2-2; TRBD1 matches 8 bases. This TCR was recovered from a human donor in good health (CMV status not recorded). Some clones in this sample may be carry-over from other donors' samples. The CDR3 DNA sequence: TGTGCCAGCAGACTCCGGGACAGGAAGGACGGGGAGCTGTTTTTT. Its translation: CASRLRDRKDGELFF.